The present TCR beta chain was sequenced within a study of T cell repertoires in cytomegalovirus infection. For the study at large: Public signatures in TCR beta pointed to CMV infection and matching HLA type.

To note about this clonotype: The antigen is unknown.

Germline assignment: CDR1 LNHDA and CDR2 SQIVND (reference sequence). V lost 1 base and J 3 bases, leaving 9 bases between the germline ends. The CDR3 loop spans 14 amino acids. TCRdb reanalysed the reads using MiXCR and keeps one entry per CDR3 protein. This sample has about 60,000 distinct CDR3 sequences, with about 33% found just once. Input material: PBMCs, sequenced either directly or after in vitro stimulation (not recorded which). The sequence was collected from a human donor in good health (CMV status not recorded). Some clones in this sample may be carry-over from other donors' samples. The chain links TRBV19 to TRBJ1-1; D uncertain. The CDR3 region is CASSIVGGDTEAFF. CDR3 in DNA: TGTGCCAGTAGTATAGTCGGCGGCGACACTGAAGCTTTCTTT.